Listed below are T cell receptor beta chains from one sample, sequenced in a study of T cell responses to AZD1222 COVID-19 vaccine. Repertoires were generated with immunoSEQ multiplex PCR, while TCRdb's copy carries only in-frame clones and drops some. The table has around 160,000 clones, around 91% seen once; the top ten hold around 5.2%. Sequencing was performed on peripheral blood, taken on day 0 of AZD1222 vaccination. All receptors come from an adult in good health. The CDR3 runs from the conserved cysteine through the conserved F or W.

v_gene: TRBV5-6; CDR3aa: CASSTSQGYSPLHF
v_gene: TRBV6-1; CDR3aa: CASSEFATGQGREQYF
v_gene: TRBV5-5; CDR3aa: CASSLPANYGYTF
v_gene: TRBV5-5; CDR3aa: CASSFTQGPYEQYF
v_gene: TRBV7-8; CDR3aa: CASSWTDGTLSAFYGYTF
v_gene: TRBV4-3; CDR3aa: CASSQSGINEKLFF
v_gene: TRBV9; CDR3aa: CASSEGGTDTQYF
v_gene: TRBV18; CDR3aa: CASSPGTARNYGYTF
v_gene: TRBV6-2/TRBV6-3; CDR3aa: CASSIGLAGGVDEQFF
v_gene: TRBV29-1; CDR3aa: CSVEVTGTGGPFLDGYTF
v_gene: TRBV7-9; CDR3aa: CASSLGEQPQHF
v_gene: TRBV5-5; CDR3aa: CASSLDGGGSYEQYF
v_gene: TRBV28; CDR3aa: CASSFQRRSNQPQHF
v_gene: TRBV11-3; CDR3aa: CASSLDGGVDNEQFF
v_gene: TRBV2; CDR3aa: CASSRDSGAEAFF
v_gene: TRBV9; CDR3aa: CASSVEGTGVSYEQYF
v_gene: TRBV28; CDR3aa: CASSLPQGRRDGYTF
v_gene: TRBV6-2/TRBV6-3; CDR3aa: CASRYTGGTEAFF
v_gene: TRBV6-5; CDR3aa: CASSNRVGGEKLFF
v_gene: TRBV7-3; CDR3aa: CASSHGGARDEQFF
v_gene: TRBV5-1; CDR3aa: CASSRDPDSYEQYF
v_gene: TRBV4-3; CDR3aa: CASSHPGGETQYF
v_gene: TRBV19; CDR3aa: CASLGYSPSTEAFF
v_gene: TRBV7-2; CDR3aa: CASTPQVRTEAFF